Following are 18 T cell receptor beta chains from one sample sequenced in a study of Graves' ophthalmopathy and Graves' hyperthyroidism. TCR beta CDR3 amplification used RNA transcripts. An initial RT-PCR round employing HTBI primers preceded a second-round multiplex PCR. One entry per CDR3 protein, called by TCRdb with MiXCR from the multiplex PCR reads. The profile shows 360,000 or so distinct CDR3 sequences, around 18% of them singletons. Sample: peripheral blood. These receptors were obtained from a young woman with Graves' ophthalmopathy.

This clonotype was observed many times. The chain employs TRBV10-2 and TRBJ1-6; 9 positions agree with TRBD1. Germline V gene lookup returns CDR1 WSHSY and CDR2 SAAADI. J gave up 10 bases and V 5 bases, and 12 bases lay outside the gene matches. This CDR3 has 16 amino acids. The CDR3 sequence: CASSMSQGTGYSPLHF. DNA for the CDR3: TGCGCCAGCAGTATGAGTCAGGGGACAGGGTACTCACCCCTCCACTTT.

This clonotype was picked up many times. This chain uses TRBV29-1 with TRBJ1-3, with D unresolved. This CDR3 contains 12 residues. Per germline, CDR1 SQVTM and CDR2 ANQGSEA. With 6 bases removed from V and 0 bases from J, the gap between germline ends came to 6 bases. The CDR3 here is CSVQSSGNTIYF. Written as DNA, the CDR3 is TGCAGCGTACAAAGCTCTGGAAACACCATATATTTT.

This clonotype was detected ten times or more. The rearrangement uses TRBV5-1 and TRBJ2-5, with D perhaps TRBD1 (6 bases). The V gene lost 0 bases and the J gene lost 5 bases, with 17 bases spanning the gap. Germline V gene data show CDR1 as SGHRS and CDR2 as YFSETQ. The CDR3 contains 16 residues. The CDR3 spells CASSLASRGRGETQYF. The CDR3 coding sequence is TGCGCCAGCAGCTTGGCCAGCAGGGGCAGAGGGGAGACCCAGTACTTC.

This clonotype has only a few counts. The chain is built from TRBV12-3 or TRBV12-4 and TRBJ1-1, with D uncertain. The CDR3 is made up of 13 amino acids. V lost 1 base and J 4 bases, leaving 7 bases between the germline ends. CDR3 coding DNA: TGTGCCAGCAGTTTAGGGTGGGTCACTGAAGCTTTCTTT. As protein: CASSLGWVTEAFF.

This clonotype has at least ten counts. The V call is TRBV20-1, the J call TRBJ1-1; D is unresolved. The CDR3 runs 15 residues. V dropped 3 bases and J dropped 0 bases, with 14 bases sitting between them. The V gene's germline CDR1 is DFQATT and CDR2 SNEGSKA (reference sequence). CDR3 DNA sequence: TGCAGTGCTAGGCGGGCAGATATTGTGAACACTGAAGCTTTCTTT. This encodes CSARRADIVNTEAFF.

Ten or more counts support this clonotype. The chain carries TRBV6-1 and TRBJ1-1; D call uncertain. With 4 bases removed from V and 2 bases from J, the gap between germline ends came to 17 bases. The germline CDR1 and CDR2 sequences are MNHNS and SASEGT. This CDR3 is 16 amino acids long. In nucleotides, the CDR3 is TGTGCCAGCAGTGTTTTTTCGGTGGGATCAAACACTGAAGCTTTCTTT. This codes for CASSVFSVGSNTEAFF.

This clonotype was seen repeatedly, ten times or more. The chain carries TRBV5-4 and TRBJ1-1; D uncertain. The CDR3 has 13 residues. V was pared by 2 bases and J by 11 bases, with 16 bases between. Germline V CDR1 and CDR2: SGHNT, YYREEE (reference sequence). CDR3 sequence: CASSFTQRAEAFF. The CDR3 DNA sequence: TGTGCCAGCAGCTTCACTCAGAGGGCGGAGGCTTTCTTT.

This clonotype was observed at least ten times. J is TRBJ2-7 and V is TRBV2; D is undetermined. The CDR3 sequence is 13 residues long. Between the trimmed V and J ends, which lost 7 bases and 5 bases, there was a span of 15 bases. Germline V gene data show CDR1 as SNHLY and CDR2 as FYNNEI. CDR3 residues: CASTGPGPHEQYF. The CDR3 DNA reads as TGTGCCAGCACGGGTCCGGGTCCCCACGAGCAGTACTTC.

This clonotype has at least ten counts. The chain joins TRBV12-3 or TRBV12-4 to TRBJ1-1, with D maybe TRBD1 (5 bases). V lost 7 bases to trimming and J lost 5 bases, with 11 bases between them. The CDR3 has 12 residues. CDR3 sequence: CASTHGGTEAFF. DNA for the CDR3: TGTGCCAGCACTCATGGGGGGACTGAAGCTTTCTTT.

The chain carries TRBV6-1 and TRBJ1-6; the match to TRBD1 covers 8 bases. Germline CDR1 reads MNHNS; CDR2 reads SASEGT. The CDR3 sequence is 16 residues long. The J segment lost 3 bases and the V segment lost 6 bases, leaving 7 bases of the junction unmatched. This CDR3 reads CASRLQGAVYNSPLHF. The CDR3 nucleotides are TGTGCCAGCAGACTCCAGGGGGCGGTCTATAATTCACCCCTCCACTTT.

This clonotype was detected many times. The rearrangement joins TRBV7-9 to TRBJ1-2; D remains unclear. CDR3 length equals 15 residues. Germline values: CDR1 SEHNR, CDR2 FQNEAQ (reference sequence). With 2 bases removed from V and 8 bases from J, the gap between germline ends came to 18 bases. The CDR3 loop reads CASSLFLSEARGYTF. The DNA of the CDR3 is TGTGCCAGCAGCTTATTCCTGTCTGAGGCGAGAGGCTACACCTTC.

The CDR3 coding sequence is TGTGCCAGCAGTGCCCGACAGGATCGGAATTCACCCCTCCACTTT. As protein: CASSARQDRNSPLHF. The rearrangement links TRBV6-1 to TRBJ1-6, with a weak D call TRBD1 (6 bases). Trimming removed 4 bases at V and 7 bases at J, with 14 bases between. This CDR3 contains 15 residues. The germline CDR1 and CDR2 sequences are MNHNS and SASEGT.

This clonotype was seen at least ten times. This chain uses TRBV11-1 with TRBJ1-3, with a weak D call TRBD1 (6 bases). The CDR3 has 16 residues. Germline lookup yields CDR1 SGHAT and CDR2 FQDESV (reference sequence). Between the trimmed V and J ends, which lost 5 bases and 1 base, there was a span of 15 bases. The CDR3 DNA reads as TGTGCCAGCAGCCCCCCCGGGGGGGCGTCTGGAAACACCATATATTTT. Amino acid sequence: CASSPPGGASGNTIYF. The full variable domain, rest sourced from reference TRBV11-1 and TRBJ1-3, is EAEVAQSPRYKITEKSQAVAFWCDPISGHATLYWYRQILGQGPELLVQFQDESVVDDSQLPKDRFSAERLKGVDSTLKIQPAELGDSAMYLCASSPPGGASGNTIYFGEGSWLTVV.

This clonotype occurred many times. The chain uses TRBV7-9 and TRBJ2-7, with a possible D match to TRBD2 (6 bases). The germline V gene has CDR1 SEHNR and CDR2 FQNEAQ (reference sequence). The CDR3 totals 15 residues. V gave up 5 bases and J gave up 1 base, with 15 bases separating them. The CDR3 here is CASSQEGYLSYEQYF. DNA for the CDR3: TGTGCCAGCAGCCAGGAGGGGTATCTTTCCTACGAGCAGTACTTC.

This clonotype was found many times. V usage is TRBV6-1 and J usage is TRBJ1-1, with a weak D call TRBD1 (5 bases). The V end lost 5 bases, the J end lost 5 bases, and 18 bases lay between the germline ends. The CDR3 length is 15 residues. In germline, CDR1 is MNHNS, CDR2 SASEGT. The DNA for the CDR3 is TGTGCCAGCAGTCAACGGGTTCAGGGTGGGACTGAAGCTTTCTTT. Translation gives CASSQRVQGGTEAFF.

This clonotype came up many times. The chain joins TRBV6-5 to TRBJ2-5, with D possibly being TRBD1 or TRBD2 (5 bases each). The V gene lost 0 bases and the J gene lost 3 bases, with 11 bases spanning the gap. Germline assignment: CDR1 MNHEY and CDR2 SVGAGI. This CDR3 region has 15 residues. CDR3 bases: TGTGCCAGCAGTTACTCGATGGGGGTGGAAGAGACCCAGTACTTC. It specifies CASSYSMGVEETQYF.

This clonotype was counted at least ten times. The V gene is TRBV19, the J gene TRBJ2-5, with D tentatively TRBD1 or TRBD2 (5 bases each). V was shortened by 2 bases and J by 6 bases, with 13 bases between the two germline ends. The germline V gene has CDR1 LNHDA and CDR2 SQIVND (reference sequence). There are 14 residues in the CDR3. CDR3 region: CASSILRTGQTQYF. The CDR3 bases are TGTGCCAGTAGTATACTCAGGACGGGACAGACCCAGTACTTC.

This clonotype was observed many times. The gene calls are TRBV18 and TRBJ2-2; D unresolved. CDR3 length: 15 amino acids. V was shortened by 3 bases and J by 5 bases, with 13 bases between the two germline ends. Germline V CDR1 and CDR2: KGHSH, LQKENI. CDR3 residues: CASSPRRPLTGELFF. CDR3 in DNA: TGTGCCAGCTCACCTCGACGACCCTTGACCGGGGAGCTGTTTTTT.